The source of this T cell receptor (beta chain) is a study of blood T cell repertoires in COVID-19. Study-wide background: Sites across the United States, Italy and Spain contributed samples from acute and convalescent COVID-19. From T cells, B-cell-depleted T cells, or PBMCs came the material, which was cDNA or gDNA.

CDR3 length: 13 residues. Trimming took 0 bases from V and 1 from J, leaving 4 bases between them. Germline CDR1 reads SGHKS; CDR2 reads YYEKEE (reference sequence). In the authors' methods: Reference gene primers were amplified, and this amplification served to estimate nucleated cell counts. Clones were read by immunoSEQ multiplex PCR, and TCRdb kept only the in-frame ones, dropping some. V, J and clone size were drawn from that table, and D and trimming were deduced from the DNA. The sample contains some 170,000 clones, about 80% of which appear only once. The sequence came from a woman aged 70 to 79 with acute or convalescent COVID-19. The sample consisted of peripheral blood. The chain employs TRBV5-5 and TRBJ2-5; D remains ambiguous. The CDR3, as DNA: TGTGCCAGCAGCTTGGACAGCCAAGAGACCCAGTACTTC. It yields the protein CASSLDSQETQYF.